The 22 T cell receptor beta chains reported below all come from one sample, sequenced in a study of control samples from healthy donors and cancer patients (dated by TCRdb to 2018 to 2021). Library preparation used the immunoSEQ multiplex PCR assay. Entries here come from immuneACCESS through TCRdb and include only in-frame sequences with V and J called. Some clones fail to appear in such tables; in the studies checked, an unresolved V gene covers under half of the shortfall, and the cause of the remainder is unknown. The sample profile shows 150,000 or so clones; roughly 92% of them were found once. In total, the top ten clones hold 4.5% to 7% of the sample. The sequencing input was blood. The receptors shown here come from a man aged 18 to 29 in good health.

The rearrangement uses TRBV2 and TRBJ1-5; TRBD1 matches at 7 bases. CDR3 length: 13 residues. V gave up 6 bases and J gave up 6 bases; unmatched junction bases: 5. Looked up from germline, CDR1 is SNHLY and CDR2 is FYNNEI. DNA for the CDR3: TGTGCCAGCAGCACAGGGGTCGGTCAGCCCCAGCATTTT. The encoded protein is CASSTGVGQPQHF.

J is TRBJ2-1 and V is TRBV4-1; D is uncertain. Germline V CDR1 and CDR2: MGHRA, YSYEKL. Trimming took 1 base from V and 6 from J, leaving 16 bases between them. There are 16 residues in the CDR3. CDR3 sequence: CASSQGLDLFVNEQFF. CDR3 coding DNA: TGCGCCAGCAGCCAAGGCTTGGACCTATTTGTCAATGAGCAGTTCTTC.

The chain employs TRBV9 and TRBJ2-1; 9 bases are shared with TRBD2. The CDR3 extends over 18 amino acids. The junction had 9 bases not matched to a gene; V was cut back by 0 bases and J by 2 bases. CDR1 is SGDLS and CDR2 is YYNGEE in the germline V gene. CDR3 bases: TGTGCCAGCAGCGTAGATTCAGCGGGGGGTCCCCCCTACAATGAGCAGTTCTTC. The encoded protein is CASSVDSAGGPPYNEQFF.

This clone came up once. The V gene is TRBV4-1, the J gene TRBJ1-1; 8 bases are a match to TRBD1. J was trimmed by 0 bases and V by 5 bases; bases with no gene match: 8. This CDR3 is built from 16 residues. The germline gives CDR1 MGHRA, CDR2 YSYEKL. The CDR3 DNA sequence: TGCGCCAGCAGCAACGGACAGGGTATTATGAACACTGAAGCTTTCTTT. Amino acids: CASSNGQGIMNTEAFF.

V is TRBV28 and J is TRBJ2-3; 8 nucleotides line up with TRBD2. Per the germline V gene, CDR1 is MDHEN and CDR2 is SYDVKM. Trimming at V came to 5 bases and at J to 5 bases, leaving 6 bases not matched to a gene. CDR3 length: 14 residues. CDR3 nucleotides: TGTGCCAGCAGTCCCAGACTAGCGCTAGATACGCAGTATTTT. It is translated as CASSPRLALDTQYF.

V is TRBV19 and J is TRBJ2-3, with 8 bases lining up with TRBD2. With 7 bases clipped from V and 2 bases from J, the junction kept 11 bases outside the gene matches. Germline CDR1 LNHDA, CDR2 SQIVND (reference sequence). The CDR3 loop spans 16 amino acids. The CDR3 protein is CASTNAQTSATDTQYF. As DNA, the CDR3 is TGTGCCAGTACCAACGCCCAGACTAGCGCCACAGATACGCAGTATTTT.

This CDR3 is CASSPGLGPQHF. For the CDR3, the DNA is TGTGCCAGCAGCCCAGGTCTTGGGCCCCAGCATTTT. The J gene is TRBJ1-5, the V gene TRBV2; no clear D gene. The CDR3 is 12 residues long. V was pared by 6 bases and J by 9 bases, with 12 bases between. Germline CDR1 SNHLY, CDR2 FYNNEI.

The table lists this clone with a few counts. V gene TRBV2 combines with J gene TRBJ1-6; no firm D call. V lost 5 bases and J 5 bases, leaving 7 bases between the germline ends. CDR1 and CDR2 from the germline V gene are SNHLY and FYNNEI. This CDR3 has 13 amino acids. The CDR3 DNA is TGTGCCAGCAGTCTACGGAATAATTCACCCCTCCACTTT. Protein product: CASSLRNNSPLHF.

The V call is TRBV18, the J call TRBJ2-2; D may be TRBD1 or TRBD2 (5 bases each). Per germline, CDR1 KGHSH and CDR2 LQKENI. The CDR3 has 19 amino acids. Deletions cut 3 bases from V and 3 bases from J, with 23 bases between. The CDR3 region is CASSPPEGPIGRDTGELFF. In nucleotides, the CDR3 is TGTGCCAGCTCACCTCCTGAGGGGCCGATTGGTAGGGACACCGGGGAGCTGTTTTTT.

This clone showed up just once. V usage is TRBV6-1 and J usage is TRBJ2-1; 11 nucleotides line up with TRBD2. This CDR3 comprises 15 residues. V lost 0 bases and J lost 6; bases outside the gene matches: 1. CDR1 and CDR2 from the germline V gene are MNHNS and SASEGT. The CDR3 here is CASSEASGGANEQFF. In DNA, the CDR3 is TGTGCCAGCAGTGAAGCTAGCGGGGGGGCCAATGAGCAGTTCTTC.

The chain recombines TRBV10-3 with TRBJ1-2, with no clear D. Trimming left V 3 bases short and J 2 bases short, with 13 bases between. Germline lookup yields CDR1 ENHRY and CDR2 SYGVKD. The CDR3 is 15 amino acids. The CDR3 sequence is CAISDPAAQNYGYTF. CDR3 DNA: TGTGCCATCAGTGATCCCGCAGCCCAGAACTATGGCTACACCTTC.

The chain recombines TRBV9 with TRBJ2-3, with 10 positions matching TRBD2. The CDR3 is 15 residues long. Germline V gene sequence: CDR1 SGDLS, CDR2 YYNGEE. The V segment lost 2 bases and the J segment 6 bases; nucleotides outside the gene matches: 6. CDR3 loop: CASSVISGGVDTQYF. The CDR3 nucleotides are TGTGCCAGCAGCGTCATAAGCGGGGGGGTGGATACGCAGTATTTT.

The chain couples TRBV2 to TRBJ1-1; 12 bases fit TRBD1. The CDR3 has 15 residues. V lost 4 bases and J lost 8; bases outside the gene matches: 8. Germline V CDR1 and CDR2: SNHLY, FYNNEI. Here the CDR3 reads CASSAGQGAAREAFF. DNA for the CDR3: TGTGCCAGCAGTGCGGGACAGGGGGCTGCTCGGGAAGCTTTCTTT.

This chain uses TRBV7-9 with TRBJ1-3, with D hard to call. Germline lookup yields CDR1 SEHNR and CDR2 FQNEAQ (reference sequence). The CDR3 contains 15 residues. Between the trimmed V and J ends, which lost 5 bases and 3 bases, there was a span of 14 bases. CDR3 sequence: CASSPRTGGGNTIYF. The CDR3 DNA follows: TGTGCCAGCAGCCCGAGGACGGGAGGTGGAAACACCATATATTTT.

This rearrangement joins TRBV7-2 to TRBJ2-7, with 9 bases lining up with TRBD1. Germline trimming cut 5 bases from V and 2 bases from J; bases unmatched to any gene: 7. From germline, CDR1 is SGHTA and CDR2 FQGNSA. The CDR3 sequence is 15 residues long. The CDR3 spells CASSRRGTGTYEQYF. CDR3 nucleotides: TGTGCCAGCAGCCGGAGGGGGACAGGGACCTACGAGCAGTACTTC.

The CDR3 sequence: CATARGSLNEQFF. CDR3 sequence (DNA): TGTGCCACCGCGCGAGGGTCCCTCAATGAGCAGTTCTTC. The chain joins TRBV6-5 to TRBJ2-1; D possibly corresponds to TRBD2 (5 bases). Germline V CDR1 and CDR2: MNHEY, SVGAGI. The CDR3 is 13 residues long. Trimming removed 10 bases at V and 6 bases at J, with 16 bases between.

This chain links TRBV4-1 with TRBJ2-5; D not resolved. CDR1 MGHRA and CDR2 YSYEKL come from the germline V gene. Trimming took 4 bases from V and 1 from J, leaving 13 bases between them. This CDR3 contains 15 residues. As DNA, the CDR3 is TGCGCCAGCAGCCTAAGATTTGGTTTCCAAGAGACCCAGTACTTC. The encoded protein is CASSLRFGFQETQYF.

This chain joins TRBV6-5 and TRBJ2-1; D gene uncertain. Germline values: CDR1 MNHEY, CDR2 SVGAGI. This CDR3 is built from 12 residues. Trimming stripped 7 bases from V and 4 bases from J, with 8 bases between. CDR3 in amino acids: CASISGYNEQFF. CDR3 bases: TGTGCCAGCATCTCCGGGTACAATGAGCAGTTCTTC.

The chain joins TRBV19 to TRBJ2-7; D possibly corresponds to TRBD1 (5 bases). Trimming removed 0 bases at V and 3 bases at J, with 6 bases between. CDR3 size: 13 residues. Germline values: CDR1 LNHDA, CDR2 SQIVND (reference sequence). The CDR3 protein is CASSIDRDYEQYF. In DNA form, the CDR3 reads TGTGCCAGTAGTATAGACAGGGACTACGAGCAGTACTTC.

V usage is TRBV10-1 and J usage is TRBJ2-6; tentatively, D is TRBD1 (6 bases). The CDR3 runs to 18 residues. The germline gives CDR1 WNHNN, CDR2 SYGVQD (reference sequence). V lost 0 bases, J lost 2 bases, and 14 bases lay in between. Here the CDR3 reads CASSESLGGRTGANVLTF. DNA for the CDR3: TGCGCCAGCAGTGAGTCCCTAGGGGGTAGGACTGGGGCCAACGTCCTGACTTTC.

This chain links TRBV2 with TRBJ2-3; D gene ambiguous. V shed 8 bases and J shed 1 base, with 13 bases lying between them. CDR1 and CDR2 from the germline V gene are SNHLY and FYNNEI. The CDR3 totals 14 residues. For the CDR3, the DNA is TGTGCCAGCCGAATAATTCTAGGCACAGATACGCAGTATTTT. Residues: CASRIILGTDTQYF.

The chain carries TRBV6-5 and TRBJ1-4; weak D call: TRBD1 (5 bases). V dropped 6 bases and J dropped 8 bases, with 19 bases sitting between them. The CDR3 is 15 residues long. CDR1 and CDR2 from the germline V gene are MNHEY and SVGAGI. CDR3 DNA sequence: TGTGCCAGCAGCTCCGGGACCTCGGTCCGGGAAAAACTGTTTTTT. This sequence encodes CASSSGTSVREKLFF.